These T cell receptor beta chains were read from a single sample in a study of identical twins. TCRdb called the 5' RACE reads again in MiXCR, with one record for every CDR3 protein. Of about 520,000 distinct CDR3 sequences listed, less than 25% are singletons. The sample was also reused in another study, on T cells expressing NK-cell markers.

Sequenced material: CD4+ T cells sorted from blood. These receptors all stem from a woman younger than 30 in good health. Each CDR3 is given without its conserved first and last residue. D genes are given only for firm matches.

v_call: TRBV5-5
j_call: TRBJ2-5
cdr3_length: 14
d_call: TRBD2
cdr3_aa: ASSAVIAGAQETQY

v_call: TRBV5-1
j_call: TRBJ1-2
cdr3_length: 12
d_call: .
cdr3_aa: ASSLDPGNYGYT

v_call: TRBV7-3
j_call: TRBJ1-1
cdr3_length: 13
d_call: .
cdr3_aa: ASSSLRRGDTEAF

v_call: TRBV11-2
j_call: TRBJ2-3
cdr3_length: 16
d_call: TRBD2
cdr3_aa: ASSFSGLAFPRTDTQY

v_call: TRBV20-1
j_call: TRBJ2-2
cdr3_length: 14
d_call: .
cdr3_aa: SARDPGPTNTGELF

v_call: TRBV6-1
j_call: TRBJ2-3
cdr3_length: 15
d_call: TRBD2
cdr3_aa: ASRAPLGAGDTDTQY

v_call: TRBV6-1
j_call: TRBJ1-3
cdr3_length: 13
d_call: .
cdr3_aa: ASPKDGASGNTIY

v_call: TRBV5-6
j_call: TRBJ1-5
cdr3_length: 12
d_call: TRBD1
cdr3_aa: ASSFNRGGQPQH

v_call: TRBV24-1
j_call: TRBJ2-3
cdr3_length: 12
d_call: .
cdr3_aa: ATSDPGGPDTQY

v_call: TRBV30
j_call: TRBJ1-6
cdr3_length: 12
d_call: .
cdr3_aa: AWITGTGYSPLH

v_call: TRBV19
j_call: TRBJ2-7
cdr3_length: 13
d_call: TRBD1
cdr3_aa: ASRHSTGAPYEQY

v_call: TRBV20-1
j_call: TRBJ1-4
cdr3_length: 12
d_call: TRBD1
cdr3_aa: SARLQGMGEKLF

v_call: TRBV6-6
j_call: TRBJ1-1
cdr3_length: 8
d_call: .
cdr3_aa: ASSYVEAF

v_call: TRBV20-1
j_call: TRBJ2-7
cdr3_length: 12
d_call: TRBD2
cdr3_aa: SAGKLAGDYEQY

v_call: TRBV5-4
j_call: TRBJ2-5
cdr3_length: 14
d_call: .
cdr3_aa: ASSHSPLPEQETQY

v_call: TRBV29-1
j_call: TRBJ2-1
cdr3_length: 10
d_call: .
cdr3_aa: SVPWGVNEQF

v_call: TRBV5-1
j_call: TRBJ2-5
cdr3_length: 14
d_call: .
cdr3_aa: ASSPAHRGSSETQY

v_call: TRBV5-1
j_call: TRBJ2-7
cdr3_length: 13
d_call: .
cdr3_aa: ASSLVPGLNYEQY

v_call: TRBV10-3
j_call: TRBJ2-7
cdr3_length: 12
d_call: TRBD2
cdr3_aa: AISVLAGDYEQY

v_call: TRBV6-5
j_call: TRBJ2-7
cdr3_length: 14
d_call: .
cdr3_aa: ASSYPTGSSSYEQY

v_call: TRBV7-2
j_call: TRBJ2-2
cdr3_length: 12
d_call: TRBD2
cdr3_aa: ASSASGATGELF

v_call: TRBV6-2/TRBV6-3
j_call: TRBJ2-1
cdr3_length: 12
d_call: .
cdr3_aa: ASSYGGQGDEQF

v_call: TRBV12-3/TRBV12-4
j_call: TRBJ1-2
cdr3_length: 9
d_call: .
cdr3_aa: ASSLRLGYT

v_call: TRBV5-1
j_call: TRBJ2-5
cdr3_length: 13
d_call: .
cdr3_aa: ASSFSSVGGETQY

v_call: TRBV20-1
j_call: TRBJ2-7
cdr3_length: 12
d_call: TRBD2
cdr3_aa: SAGGLAVPYEQY

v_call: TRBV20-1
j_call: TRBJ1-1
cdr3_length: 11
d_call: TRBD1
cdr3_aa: SADRQGFPEAF

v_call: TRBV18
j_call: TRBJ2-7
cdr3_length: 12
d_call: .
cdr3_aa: ASSPGSRYGEQY

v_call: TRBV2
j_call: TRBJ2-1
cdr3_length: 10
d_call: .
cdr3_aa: ASVGSSDEQF

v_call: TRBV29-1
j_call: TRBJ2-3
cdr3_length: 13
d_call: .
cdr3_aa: SVEGRRPSTDTQY

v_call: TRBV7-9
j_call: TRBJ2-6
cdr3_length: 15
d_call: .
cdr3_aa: ASSPGVLSSGANVLT

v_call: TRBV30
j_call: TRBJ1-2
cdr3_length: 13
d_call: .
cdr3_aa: AWSVGPGAVYGYT

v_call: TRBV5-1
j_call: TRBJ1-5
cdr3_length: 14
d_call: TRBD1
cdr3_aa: ASSLDGTVPNQPQH

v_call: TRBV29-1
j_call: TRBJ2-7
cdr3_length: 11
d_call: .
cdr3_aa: SVWGPAVGEQY

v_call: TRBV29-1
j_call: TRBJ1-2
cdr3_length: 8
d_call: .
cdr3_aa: SVHEDGYT

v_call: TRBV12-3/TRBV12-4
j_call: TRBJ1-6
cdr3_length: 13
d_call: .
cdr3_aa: ASSRLGTTNSPLH

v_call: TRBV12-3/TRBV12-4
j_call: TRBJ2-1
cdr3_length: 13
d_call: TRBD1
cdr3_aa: ASSSRDRGNFEQF

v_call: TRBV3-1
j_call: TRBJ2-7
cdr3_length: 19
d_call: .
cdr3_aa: ASSPLGIEGHGPVSSYEQY

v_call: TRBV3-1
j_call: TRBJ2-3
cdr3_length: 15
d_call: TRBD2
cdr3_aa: ASSLYSGGAIADTQY

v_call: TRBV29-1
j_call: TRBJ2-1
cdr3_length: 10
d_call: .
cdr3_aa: SSGVAGGEQF

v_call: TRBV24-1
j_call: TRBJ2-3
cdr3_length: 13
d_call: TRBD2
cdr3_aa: ATSDRREGSDTQY

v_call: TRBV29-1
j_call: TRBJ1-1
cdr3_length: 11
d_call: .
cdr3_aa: SVVVDGNTEAF

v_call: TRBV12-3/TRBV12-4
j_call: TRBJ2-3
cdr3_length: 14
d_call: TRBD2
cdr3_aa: ASSLGSGGPTDTQY

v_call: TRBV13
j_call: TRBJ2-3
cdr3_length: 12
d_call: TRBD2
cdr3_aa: ASSLLGGGAVEY

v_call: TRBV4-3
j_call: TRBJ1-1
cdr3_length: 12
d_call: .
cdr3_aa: ASSQDLKFNKAF

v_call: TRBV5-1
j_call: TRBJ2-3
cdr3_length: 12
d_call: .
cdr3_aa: ASSSGELTDTQY

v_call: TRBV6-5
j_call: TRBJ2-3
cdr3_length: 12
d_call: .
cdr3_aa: ASSYRQPTDTQY

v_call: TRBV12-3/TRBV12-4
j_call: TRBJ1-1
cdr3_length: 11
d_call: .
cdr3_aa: ASSLNEGMRAF